This TCR beta chain was captured in a study of PD-L1 blockade in urothelial cancer. TCRdb's table, derived via immunoSEQ multiplex PCR, lists solely in-frame clones and lacks some. Of about 51,000 clones in the sample, 86% are singletons; the top ten hold roughly 16%. This clone was counted between two and nine times. J was trimmed by 4 bases and V by 6 bases; bases with no gene match: 17. The germline V gene has CDR1 SGHTA and CDR2 FQGNSA. The length of the CDR3 is 19 residues. The sequence was obtained from a man between 60 and 70 years old with urothelial cancer. This specimen consisted of PBMCs, obtained around atezolizumab (anti-PD-L1) treatment. The genes are TRBV7-2 and TRBJ1-6; the match to TRBD1 covers 8 bases. DNA of the CDR3: TGTGCCAGCAGATCCTGGACAGGGAGGGCGTCATCTTATAATTCACCCCTCCACTTT. This sequence encodes CASRSWTGRASSYNSPLHF.